This passage covers 3 T cell receptor beta chains from one sample sequenced in a study of response to subunit inactivated influenza vaccine. MiXCR was run by TCRdb on the RT-PCR reads, yielding one entry per CDR3 protein. The data hold hundreds of thousands of distinct CDR3 sequences, with around 8% observed a single time. The starting material was PBMCs from blood, obtained around 25 months after vaccination. All receptors come from a man aged 50 to 69 who received an inactivated influenza vaccine.

This chain joins TRBV5-1 and TRBJ2-7, with D unclear. CDR1 SGHRS and CDR2 YFSETQ come from the germline V gene. With 2 bases removed from V and 7 bases from J, the gap between germline ends came to 16 bases. This CDR3 is 14 amino acids long. CDR3 DNA sequence: TGCGCCAGCAGCTTTGGTGCCTCCGCGTGGGAGCAGTACTTC. Translating it yields CASSFGASAWEQYF.

This clonotype was detected only a few times. The chain combines TRBV19 with TRBJ1-1; weak D call: TRBD1 (5 bases). This CDR3 contains 13 residues. The ends were cut back, 5 bases at V and 4 bases at J, with 11 bases in the middle. The germline gives CDR1 LNHDA, CDR2 SQIVND (reference sequence). The CDR3 DNA is TGTGCCAGTAGTCCCAGGGTCGGCACTGAAGCTTTCTTT. It specifies CASSPRVGTEAFF.

This clonotype has only a few counts. The V and J genes are TRBV5-1 and TRBJ2-2; no clear D. Trimming took 0 bases from V and 1 from J, leaving 7 bases between them. Germline V gives CDR1 SGHRS, CDR2 YFSETQ. This CDR3 comprises 15 residues. CDR3 protein: CASSLEGQNTGELFF. For the CDR3, the DNA is TGCGCCAGCAGCTTGGAAGGGCAGAACACCGGGGAGCTGTTTTTT.